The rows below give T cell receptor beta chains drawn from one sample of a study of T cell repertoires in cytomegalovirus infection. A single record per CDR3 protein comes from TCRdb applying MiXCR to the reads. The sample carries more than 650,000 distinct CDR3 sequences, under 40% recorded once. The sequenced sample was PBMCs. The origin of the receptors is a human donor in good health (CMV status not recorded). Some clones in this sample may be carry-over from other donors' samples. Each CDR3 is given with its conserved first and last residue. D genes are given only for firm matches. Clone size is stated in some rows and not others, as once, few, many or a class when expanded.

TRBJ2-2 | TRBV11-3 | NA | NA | CASRASTGELFF | TGTGCCAGCAGGGCCTCAACCGGGGAGCTGTTTTTT
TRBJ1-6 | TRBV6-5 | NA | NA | CASLPSSYNSPLHF | TGTGCCAGCCTACCGAGCTCCTATAATTCACCCCTCCACTTT
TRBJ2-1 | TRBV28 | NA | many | CASNPGRSNEQFF | TGTGCCAGCAACCCCGGCAGGTCTAATGAGCAGTTCTTC
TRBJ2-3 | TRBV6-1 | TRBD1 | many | CASRKERTGAWNTQYF | TGTGCCAGCAGAAAAGAAAGGACAGGGGCTTGGAATACGCAGTATTTT
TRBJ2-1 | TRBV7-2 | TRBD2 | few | CASSLGSGSRYNEQFF | TGTGCCAGCAGCTTGGGTAGCGGGAGCCGCTACAATGAGCAGTTCTTC
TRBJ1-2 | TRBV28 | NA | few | CASSLPWQENYGYTF | TGTGCCAGCAGTTTACCTTGGCAGGAGAACTATGGCTACACCTTC
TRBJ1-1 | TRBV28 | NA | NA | CASRTGFVVTEAFF | TGTGCCAGCAGAACCGGGTTTGTGGTCACTGAAGCTTTCTTT
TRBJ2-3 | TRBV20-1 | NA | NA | CSALRMTSTDTQYF | TGCAGTGCTCTTAGAATGACTAGCACAGATACGCAGTATTTT
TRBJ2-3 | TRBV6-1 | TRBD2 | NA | CASRTTQRGPPDTQYF | TGTGCCAGCAGAACCACCCAGCGGGGGCCTCCAGATACGCAGTATTTT
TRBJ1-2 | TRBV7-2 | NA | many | CASSLGTHRGGYTF | TGTGCCAGCAGCTTAGGGACCCATCGTGGGGGCTACACCTTC
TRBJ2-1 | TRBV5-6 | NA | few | CASSSGTSQFF | TGTGCCAGCAGCTCAGGGACTTCGCAGTTCTTC
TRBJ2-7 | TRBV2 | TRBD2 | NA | CASSERELAGTYEQYF | TGTGCCAGCAGTGAACGGGAACTAGCGGGGACCTACGAGCAGTACTTC
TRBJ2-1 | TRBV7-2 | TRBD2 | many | CASSGREGSSYNEQFF | TGTGCCAGCAGCGGGCGGGAGGGGAGCTCCTACAATGAGCAGTTCTTC
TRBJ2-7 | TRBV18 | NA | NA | CASSIYRDYEQYF | TGTGCCAGCTCAATCTACAGAGACTACGAGCAGTACTTC